This T cell receptor (beta chain) came from a study of T cell responses to AZD1222 COVID-19 vaccine. This clone was observed a handful of times. The repertoire was sequenced with immunoSEQ multiplex PCR; TCRdb's copy has only in-frame clones and lacks some. The sample gives more than 50,000 clones, 80% to 90% of which show up once; 20% is in the top ten. CDR3 size: 15 residues. Germline V CDR1 and CDR2: SGHVS, FNYEAQ. V lost 1 base and J 5 bases, leaving 11 bases between the germline ends. J is TRBJ1-4 and V is TRBV7-6; D might be TRBD1 (5 bases). The sequence derives from an adult in good health. This specimen consisted of peripheral blood, obtained on day 0 of AZD1222 vaccination. The CDR3 coding sequence is TGTGCCAGCAGCTTAGGGGCAGGGCGGAATGAAAAACTGTTTTTT. Its protein product is CASSLGAGRNEKLFF.